A single sample is the source of the 13 T cell receptor beta chains below, sequenced in a study of blood T cell repertoires in COVID-19. TCRdb's copy holds only in-frame clones and misses some; the assay was immunoSEQ multiplex PCR. The sample yields about 56,000 clones, approximately 85% seen once. Input material: peripheral blood. Every receptor here comes from a man between 45 and 60 years old with active COVID-19.

J is TRBJ2-2 and V is TRBV2; TRBD1 might be the D (6 bases). Trimming cost V 7 bases and J 5 bases, with 14 bases left between them. Germline CDR1 reads SNHLY; CDR2 reads FYNNEI. This CDR3 region has 14 residues. The CDR3 is CASTIYRETGELFF. Here the CDR3 DNA reads TGTGCCAGCACGATCTACAGGGAAACCGGGGAGCTGTTTTTT.

This clone came up once. The gene calls are TRBV5-1 and TRBJ2-7; D is possibly TRBD2 (6 bases). V dropped 4 bases and J dropped 2 bases, with 16 bases sitting between them. The CDR3 has 15 amino acids. CDR1 is SGHRS, CDR2 YFSETQ, per germline. CDR3 in amino acids: CASSTPGLETYEQYF. In DNA form, the CDR3 reads TGCGCCAGCAGCACTCCGGGACTCGAAACCTACGAGCAGTACTTC.

Worth noting for this clone: The junction departs from the called germline gene at one end, perhaps through a read error. The chain joins TRBV6-5 to TRBJ2-1, with TRBD2 as a possible D gene (7 bases). Germline CDR1 MNHEY, CDR2 SVGAGI. CDR3 length equals 14 residues. The CDR3 is CASSDSGRGPRQFF. Here the CDR3 DNA reads TGTGCCAGCAGTGACTCTGGGCGGGGGCCTCGGCAGTTCTTC.

This clone was seen more than once but under ten times. This chain uses TRBV5-1 with TRBJ1-5, with D possibly matching TRBD1 (6 bases). The CDR3 loop spans 15 amino acids. V lost 4 bases, J lost 1 base, and 12 bases lay in between. CDR1 SGHRS and CDR2 YFSETQ come from the germline V gene. CDR3: CASSPGAISNQPQHF. In DNA form, the CDR3 reads TGCGCCAGCAGCCCAGGGGCAATCAGCAATCAGCCCCAGCATTTT.

The rearrangement uses TRBV6-5 and TRBJ1-2; D call uncertain. The CDR3 spans 11 residues. The V and J ends lost 8 bases and 7 bases respectively, with 11 bases between them. CDR1 and CDR2 (germline): MNHEY, SVGAGI. CDR3: CASYFRGGYTF. The CDR3 DNA reads TGTGCCAGCTATTTTAGAGGTGGCTACACCTTC.

The chain links TRBV29-1 to TRBJ1-1, with D possibly matching TRBD1 (6 bases). CDR3 length equals 11 residues. The V and J ends lost 7 bases and 7 bases respectively, with 13 bases between them. CDR1 is SQVTM, CDR2 ANQGSEA, per germline. The CDR3 bases are TGCAGCGGCACAGGGTCCCGTGAAGCTTTCTTT. It codes for CSGTGSREAFF.

This chain joins TRBV9 and TRBJ2-3; D remains unclear. The CDR3 sequence is 11 residues long. Looked up from germline, CDR1 is SGDLS and CDR2 is YYNGEE. V lost 7 bases and J lost 7, with 10 bases in between. In DNA form, the CDR3 reads TGTGCCAGCGGTCTTGGCCATACGCAGTATTTT. It yields the protein CASGLGHTQYF.

CDR3 in DNA: TGTGCCAGCAGCTTGGTAGGACAGGGAGCGGATACGCAGTATTTT. Protein: CASSLVGQGADTQYF. The V call is TRBV5-4, the J call TRBJ2-3; 8 nucleotides line up with TRBD1. Germline V CDR1 and CDR2: SGHNT, YYREEE (reference sequence). CDR3 length equals 15 residues. V gave up 0 bases and J gave up 6 bases; unmatched junction bases: 6.

V and J are TRBV5-1 and TRBJ2-5; a possible D gene is TRBD1 (6 bases). The germline gives CDR1 SGHRS, CDR2 YFSETQ. The V and J ends lost 2 bases and 2 bases respectively, with 13 bases between them. This CDR3 spans 15 amino acids. The CDR3 sequence is CASSLGGNAQETQYF. The DNA of the CDR3 is TGCGCCAGCAGCTTAGGGGGTAACGCACAAGAGACCCAGTACTTC.

The genes are TRBV5-1 and TRBJ2-2; 8 nucleotides match TRBD1. Losses at the gene ends were 2 bases for V and 6 bases for J; bases not matched to a gene: 3. Germline V gene lookup returns CDR1 SGHRS and CDR2 YFSETQ. The CDR3 extends over 14 amino acids. The CDR3 nucleotides read TGCGCCAGCAGCTTTACAGGGGGATCCGGGGAGCTGTTTTTT. Translated, it gives CASSFTGGSGELFF.

The chain joins TRBV4-2 to TRBJ2-3, with D possibly matching TRBD2 (5 bases). The CDR3 contains 14 residues. V was cut by 0 bases and J by 8 bases, with 12 bases left in between. In germline, CDR1 is LGHNA, CDR2 YNFKEQ. The CDR3 DNA is TGTGCCAGCAGCCAAGATTCGGGGAAAGGTACGCAGTATTTT. Amino acid sequence: CASSQDSGKGTQYF.

The J gene is TRBJ1-2, the V gene TRBV6-5, with TRBD1 identical over 9 bases. The CDR3 consists of 15 residues. V shed 5 bases and J 1 base; nucleotides not matched to a gene: 5. CDR1 is MNHEY, CDR2 SVGAGI, per germline. CDR3 amino acids: CASSPGTGNNYGYTF. The CDR3 bases are TGTGCCAGCAGTCCGGGGACAGGGAATAACTATGGCTACACCTTC.

V is TRBV6-5 and J is TRBJ2-2; TRBD2 agrees at 11 bases. Germline V gene data show CDR1 as MNHEY and CDR2 as SVGAGI. Germline trimming cut 4 bases from V and 5 bases from J; bases unmatched to any gene: 6. This CDR3 is built from 16 residues. Here the CDR3 reads CASSLAGGRVTGELFF. CDR3 DNA sequence: TGTGCCAGCAGTTTAGCGGGGGGGCGCGTGACCGGGGAGCTGTTTTTT.